This TCR beta chain comes out of a study of T cell responses to AZD1222 COVID-19 vaccine (dated by TCRdb to the early 2020s). Background for the entire study: AZD1222 recipients with second doses at about 4 weeks or about 12 weeks were pooled, because spike-specific TCR depth and breadth did not differ between schedules. A total of about 230 trial participants underwent TCR sequencing, of whom 200 to 220 received two doses of AZD1222 and about 25 received two doses of the MenACWY control vaccine. Trial participants were enrolled by age into 18-55, 56-69 and 70-plus year subgroups, with roughly 160, 29 and 62 TCR-sequenced participants respectively.

The CDR3 goes from the cysteine to the phenylalanine over 12 residues. The DNA shown is the 36-base CDR3, in frame from base 1. Via the germline V gene, CDR1 is SGHDN and CDR2 FVKESK. V is cut back by 4 bases and J by 6 bases, with 3 bases in the junction unmatched. Reading the label with the study, this specimen's time point is: baseline before first vaccination. Vaccinee samples were obtained from the UK trials COV001 and COV002, which included a single-blind randomized controlled phase 2/3 trial of AZD1222 (ChAdOx1 nCoV-19) in healthy adults. For TCRbeta chain sequencing, PBMC samples from trial participants were taken at day 0 and at day 28 after the second dose. Broad study findings and their caveats: The 56-69-year group was small, and its depth increase did not reach significance, likely because of low power. Conclusions about previously exposed vaccinees are limited, since just a handful of AZD1222 recipients were seropositive for SARS-CoV-2 at baseline. Most participants were white British and females outnumbered males, and the authors suggested that clonal diversity may have been underestimated. Nearly half of unique spike-specific TCRs reportedly recognized epitopes outside regions mutated in the B.1.351 and B.1.1.7 variants. Because no samples from the day 14 peak response were available, repertoires could be characterized only after the peak T cell response. Vaccine-associated CD4 TCRs spanned the whole spike protein, with dominant responses in regions 160-218 and 743-854. A significant rise in spike-specific TCR breadth and depth was observed after two AZD1222 doses relative to day 0 and relative to MenACWY recipients.

As regards this clone: This clone's antigen is unknown. Base quality data are lacking; no much larger clone is found one base away.

The CDR3 regions of human TCRbeta chains were analyzed by immunosequencing. For the original study's pipeline: Repertoire TCRs were checked for matches against a reference library of SARS-CoV-2-specific TCRs that had been generated using the MIRA antigen-specificity platform. Breadth was defined as the fraction of unique TCRs that were SARS-CoV-2-associated. Depth was defined as the fraction of total T cells that were SARS-CoV-2-associated. Using the MIRA data, each spike-specific TCR was assigned both to the spike region to which the TCR was reactive and to a CD4 or CD8 class. Log10-transformed breadth and depth values were compared by one-way ANOVA with Sidak's multiple comparisons tests. TCRdb retrieved this table from immuneACCESS and kept in-frame rearrangements only. Not all clones are present; in checked studies, unresolved V genes account for under half, and no reason is known for the remainder. V, J and clone size are those of that table, while D and trimming were read from the DNA. The sample data list 100,000 to 150,000 clones, and 80% to 90% of these were observed just once. The ten most abundant clones make up around 20% of the sample.

The rearranged segments are TRBV14 and TRBJ2-7; 7 junctional bases match TRBD1. The origin of this receptor is an adult in good health. Material: peripheral blood, obtained on day 0 of AZD1222 vaccination. CDR3 loop: CASSLDRTEQYF. In nucleotide form, the sequence is TGTGCCAGCAGCCTGGACAGGACCGAGCAGTACTTC.